This T cell receptor (beta chain) was identified during a study of cytomegalovirus exposure and HLA in healthy donors. The germline V gene encodes CDR1 LNHDA and CDR2 SQIVND (reference sequence). The CDR3 is made up of 13 amino acids. V was clipped by 7 bases and J by 3 bases, with 9 bases between them. With 60 Vbeta and 13 Jbeta primers, the PCR was carried out. Sequencing used immunoSEQ multiplex PCR; TCRdb keeps in-frame clones, though not all of them. The profile shows about 98,000 clones, roughly 77% of them singletons. Broader study findings: Confirmation was obtained in vitro that a few CMV-associated chains are specific for CMV antigens. Among the most significant clusters, several appeared linked to common viral pathogens in a later analysis. Among the sequence variants, a highly shared cluster was likely an artifact of sequencing.

Of note for this clone: What it binds is unknown.

The sequence came from a man aged 35-49 years in good health and CMV-seronegative. The J gene is TRBJ1-4, the V gene TRBV19; D unclear. The sequenced material came from PBMCs. The CDR3 region is CASTGRPNEKLFF. The CDR3 coding sequence is TGTGCCAGTACGGGGAGGCCTAATGAAAAACTGTTTTTT. The full variable domain, completed using reference TRBV19 and TRBJ1-4, is DGGITQSPKYLFRKEGQNVTLSCEQNLNHDAMYWYRQDPGQGLRLIYYSQIVNDFQKGDIAEGYSVSREKKESFPLTVTSAQKNPTAFYLCASTGRPNEKLFFGSGTQLSVL.